The 27 T cell receptor beta chains in this list originate from one sample, sequenced in a study of PD-1 blockade in mismatch repair-deficient tumors. Only in-frame clones appear in the TCRdb table, and some are missing; sequencing was by immunoSEQ multiplex PCR. Of about 79,000 clones detected, 70% to 90% appear once; the ten largest clones hold roughly 6%. The input for sequencing was peripheral blood, taken 44 weeks after starting pembrolizumab. Receptors were obtained from an adult with mismatch repair-deficient cancer.

Written as DNA, the CDR3 is TGCGCCAGCAGCTCCTACGAGATGAACACTGAAGCTTTCTTT. It specifies CASSSYEMNTEAFF. This chain links TRBV5-1 with TRBJ1-1; D ambiguous. V lost 3 bases to trimming and J lost 0 bases, with 9 bases between them. Germline values: CDR1 SGHRS, CDR2 YFSETQ. This CDR3 has 14 residues.

The chain employs TRBV28 and TRBJ2-4; D unclear. Germline V lookup: CDR1 MDHEN, CDR2 SYDVKM. The CDR3 is 14 residues long. V was clipped by 3 bases and J by 1 base, with 7 bases between them. CDR3 protein: CASSFPTAKNIQYF. The CDR3 bases are TGTGCCAGCAGTTTTCCGACGGCCAAAAACATTCAGTACTTC.

V gene TRBV11-3 combines with J gene TRBJ2-7; TRBD2 matches at 9 bases. V was clipped by 5 bases and J by 3 bases; unmatched bases: 8. The CDR3 length is 15 residues. Per the germline V gene, CDR1 is SGHNT and CDR2 is YENEEA. In nucleotides, the CDR3 is TGTGCCAGCAGCCCGAGGACTAGCGCCATCTACGAGCAGTACTTC. It is translated as CASSPRTSAIYEQYF.

This clone was found a few times. This chain connects TRBV12-5 to TRBJ2-5; D perhaps matches TRBD2 (5 bases). This CDR3 has 15 amino acids. Trimming left V 4 bases short and J 3 bases short, with 15 bases between. Per germline, CDR1 LGHNT and CDR2 FRNRAP. This chain's CDR3 is CASGSPNLGKETQYF. The CDR3 DNA reads TGTGCTAGTGGTTCCCCCAACCTCGGGAAAGAGACCCAGTACTTC.

CDR3: CASSYTTGSYNEQFF. DNA for the CDR3: TGTGCCAGCAGCTATACAACCGGGAGTTACAATGAGCAGTTCTTC. The gene calls are TRBV2 and TRBJ2-1; tentative D call: TRBD2 (6 bases). Germline loops: CDR1 SNHLY, CDR2 FYNNEI. V was pared by 6 bases and J by 4 bases, with 16 bases between. The CDR3 is made up of 15 amino acids.

In this sample, this clone turned up once. The chain links TRBV18 to TRBJ1-3; a possible D gene is TRBD1 (5 bases). The length of the CDR3 is 17 residues. Germline V CDR1 and CDR2: KGHSH, LQKENI. Trimming shortened V by 5 bases and J by 0 bases, and 17 bases separated the two germline ends. CDR3 nucleotides: TGTGCCAGCTCATTACAGCGGGACCGGAGCTCTGGAAACACCATATATTTT. It codes for CASSLQRDRSSGNTIYF.

This clone was seen more than once but under ten times. The sample contains more than one DNA sequence encoding this CDR3. This chain's CDR3 is CASRVAGTQYF. The CDR3 DNA follows: TGTGCCAGCAGGGTAGCAGGTACGCAGTATTTT. The V and J genes are TRBV25-1 and TRBJ2-3; D remains unclear. The CDR3 spans 11 residues. Between the trimmed V and J ends, which lost 6 bases and 8 bases, there was a span of 9 bases. CDR1 MGHDK and CDR2 SYGVNS come from the germline V gene.

This rearrangement joins TRBV6-6 to TRBJ2-2, with unresolved D. This CDR3 contains 14 residues. Germline V gene sequence: CDR1 MNHNY, CDR2 SVGAGI (reference sequence). Trimming removed 0 bases at V and 1 base at J, with 3 bases between. The CDR3 protein is CASSYSGNTGELFF. The CDR3 nucleotides read TGTGCCAGCAGTTACTCCGGGAACACCGGGGAGCTGTTTTTT.

This chain connects TRBV4-1 to TRBJ2-1; D ambiguous. CDR1 MGHRA and CDR2 YSYEKL come from the germline V gene. The CDR3 is made up of 15 amino acids. V lost 0 bases and J 10 bases, leaving 16 bases between the germline ends. This CDR3 reads CASSQESFVPREQFF. The CDR3 region has the DNA TGCGCCAGCAGCCAAGAAAGTTTTGTGCCGCGGGAGCAGTTCTTC.

The chain couples TRBV6-6 to TRBJ2-3; D is unresolved. In germline, CDR1 is MNHNY, CDR2 SVGAGI (reference sequence). V shed 6 bases and J shed 6 bases, with 7 bases lying between them. There are 11 residues in the CDR3. The CDR3 nucleotides are TGTGCCAGCAGCACACAGGATACGCAGTATTTT. Its translation is CASSTQDTQYF.

The chain couples TRBV7-9 to TRBJ2-7; possibly TRBD1 for D (5 bases). The CDR3 length is 16 residues. V shed 6 bases and J shed 2 bases, with 20 bases lying between them. Per the germline V gene, CDR1 is SEHNR and CDR2 is FQNEAQ (reference sequence). CDR3 region: CASSFTVGHTPYEQYF. Written as DNA, the CDR3 is TGTGCCAGCAGTTTTACGGTGGGGCACACCCCCTACGAGCAGTACTTC.

The chain couples TRBV11-2 to TRBJ2-6; D is possibly TRBD1 or TRBD2 (6 bases each). The CDR3 totals 17 residues. V was pared by 4 bases and J by 3 bases, with 16 bases between. Per germline, CDR1 SGHAT and CDR2 FQNNGV. In nucleotides, the CDR3 is TGTGCCAGCAGCTCCGGAGGGGGGTACCATGGGGCCAACGTCCTGACTTTC. It translates to CASSSGGGYHGANVLTF.

This chain connects TRBV28 to TRBJ2-2, with D possibly being TRBD1 (5 bases). This CDR3 is built from 15 residues. Germline CDR1 MDHEN, CDR2 SYDVKM. V lost 1 base and J 2 bases, leaving 8 bases between the germline ends. CDR3 sequence (DNA): TGTGCCAGCAGTTTATCGCAGGGAAACACCGGGGAGCTGTTTTTT. Its protein product is CASSLSQGNTGELFF.

The chain combines TRBV5-1 with TRBJ2-2; D gene ambiguous. The ends were cut back, 4 bases at V and 3 bases at J, with 4 bases in the middle. Germline CDR1 is SGHRS and CDR2 is YFSETQ. This CDR3 has 12 amino acids. The CDR3 protein is CASSPDTGELFF. DNA of the CDR3: TGCGCCAGCAGCCCAGACACCGGGGAGCTGTTTTTT. Full variable domain (missing parts from reference TRBV5-1 and TRBJ2-2): KAGVTQTPRYLIKTRGQQVTLSCSPISGHRSVSWYQQTPGQGLQFLFEYFSETQRNKGNFPGRFSGRQFSNSRSEMNVSTLELGDSALYLCASSPDTGELFFGEGSRLTVL.

V and J are TRBV11-3 and TRBJ2-1, with 15 positions matching TRBD2. Trimming at V came to 5 bases and at J to 7 bases, leaving 9 bases not matched to a gene. The CDR3 spans 17 residues. Per the germline V gene, CDR1 is SGHNT and CDR2 is YENEEA. CDR3 amino acids: CASSPRTSGRAWNEQFF. CDR3 coding DNA: TGTGCCAGCAGCCCGCGGACTAGCGGGAGGGCCTGGAATGAGCAGTTCTTC.

This clone occurred a few times. The rearrangement uses TRBV27 and TRBJ2-1; TRBD2 matches at 9 bases. The V gene end was trimmed by 8 bases and the J gene end by 2 bases; junction bases not matched to a gene: 13. Germline CDR1 MNHEY, CDR2 SMNVEV (reference sequence). This CDR3 comprises 17 residues. In DNA form, the CDR3 reads TGTGCCAGCTCCCAACCCCCGCGGGAGGGCCCCTACAATGAGCAGTTCTTC. Translating it yields CASSQPPREGPYNEQFF.

The chain combines TRBV7-2 with TRBJ1-5, with TRBD1 matching over 7 bases. The J segment lost 7 bases and the V segment lost 2 bases, leaving 2 bases of the junction unmatched. This CDR3 is 13 amino acids long. Germline loops: CDR1 SGHTA, CDR2 FQGNSA. The CDR3 DNA is TGTGCCAGCAGCTTAACAGGGGAACAGCCCCAGCATTTT. It encodes CASSLTGEQPQHF.

The chain couples TRBV9 to TRBJ2-7; D gene unclear. The CDR3 sequence is 13 residues long. CDR1 is SGDLS, CDR2 YYNGEE, per germline. Trimming left V 0 bases short and J 6 bases short, with 10 bases between. CDR3 amino acids: CASSVGINSEQYF. For the CDR3, the DNA is TGTGCCAGCAGCGTAGGCATTAACAGCGAGCAGTACTTC.

CDR3 DNA sequence: TGTGCCAGCAGCCAGACAACAGGGCTGGTCACTGAAGCTTTCTTT. This translates into CASSQTTGLVTEAFF. This rearrangement joins TRBV14 to TRBJ1-1; D may be TRBD1 (6 bases). This CDR3 contains 15 residues. CDR1 and CDR2 (germline): SGHDN, FVKESK. V dropped 3 bases and J dropped 4 bases, with 15 bases sitting between them.

The chain employs TRBV7-3 and TRBJ2-3; D remains unclear. Trimming removed 3 bases from V and 0 bases from J, with 7 bases in between. Germline-derived CDR1 and CDR2 are SGHTA and FQGTGA. The CDR3 runs to 14 residues. Written as DNA, the CDR3 is TGTGCCAGCAGCTTTCGGACCAGCACAGATACGCAGTATTTT. It translates to CASSFRTSTDTQYF.

The V and J genes are TRBV7-9 and TRBJ2-5; TRBD2 matches 8 bases. The V and J ends lost 2 bases and 5 bases, in that order; junction bases with no gene match: 10. Germline CDR1 is SEHNR and CDR2 is FQNEAQ (reference sequence). The CDR3 sequence is 16 residues long. CDR3: CASSLPESPGGETQYF. In DNA form, the CDR3 reads TGTGCCAGCAGCTTACCAGAGTCCCCGGGAGGGGAGACCCAGTACTTC. Together with reference TRBV7-9 and TRBJ2-5, the CDR3 gives the full variable domain: DTGVSQNPRHKITKRGQNVTFRCDPISEHNRLYWYRQTLGQGPEFLTYFQNEAQLEKSRLLSDRFSAERPKGSFSTLEIQRTEQGDSAMYLCASSLPESPGGETQYFGPGTRLLVL.

This clone has just a few counts. The chain uses TRBV2 and TRBJ2-7; D is perhaps TRBD1 (6 bases). The CDR3 is made up of 13 amino acids. Germline loops: CDR1 SNHLY, CDR2 FYNNEI. V was pared by 4 bases and J by 6 bases, with 13 bases between. The CDR3 loop reads CASSVTGNGEQYF. The DNA of the CDR3 is TGTGCCAGCAGTGTAACAGGGAATGGCGAGCAGTACTTC.

This clone was detected a few times. The chain recombines TRBV7-2 with TRBJ2-2; tentatively, D is TRBD1 (6 bases). Germline V gene lookup returns CDR1 SGHTA and CDR2 FQGNSA. The CDR3 consists of 14 residues. Between the trimmed V and J ends, which lost 5 bases and 1 base, there was a span of 8 bases. The CDR3 sequence: CASSPRGNTGELFF. The DNA of the CDR3 is TGTGCCAGCAGCCCCAGGGGGAACACCGGGGAGCTGTTTTTT.

There are a few counts of this clone. The chain combines TRBV11-2 with TRBJ2-7, with TRBD2 matching over 10 bases. CDR1 and CDR2 (germline): SGHAT, FQNNGV. J was trimmed by 4 bases and V by 1 base; bases with no gene match: 4. This CDR3 is built from 15 residues. The CDR3, as DNA: TGTGCCAGCAGCTTAGCCCCACTAGCGGGGTACGAGCAGTACTTC. This codes for CASSLAPLAGYEQYF. Looking up the rest from reference TRBV11-2 and TRBJ2-7 gives the full variable domain: EAGVAQSPRYKIIEKRQSVAFWCNPISGHATLYWYQQILGQGPKLLIQFQNNGVVDDSQLPKDRFSAERLKGVDSTLKIQPAKLEDSAVYLCASSLAPLAGYEQYFGPGTRLTVT.

The chain recombines TRBV28 with TRBJ2-7; 12 bases agree with TRBD2. The germline gives CDR1 MDHEN, CDR2 SYDVKM. The CDR3 totals 15 residues. With V trimmed by 6 bases and J by 3 bases, 6 bases remained unmatched. The CDR3: CASRTTSGGIYEQYF. CDR3 DNA sequence: TGTGCCAGCAGGACCACTAGCGGGGGGATCTACGAGCAGTACTTC.

The V and J genes are TRBV5-1 and TRBJ1-3; no clear D gene. The CDR3 extends over 16 amino acids. Trimming cost V 3 bases and J 0 bases, with 13 bases left between them. Germline V gene lookup returns CDR1 SGHRS and CDR2 YFSETQ. The CDR3 spells CASSSAGFPSGNTIYF. Written as DNA, the CDR3 is TGCGCCAGCAGCTCGGCGGGGTTTCCCTCTGGAAACACCATATATTTT.

This CDR3 reads CASSRLAGFDEQFF. CDR3 DNA: TGTGCCAGCAGTAGGTTAGCGGGATTCGATGAGCAGTTCTTC. J is TRBJ2-1 and V is TRBV9; 8 bases are a match to TRBD2. The CDR3 consists of 14 residues. The V and J ends lost 5 bases and 8 bases, in that order; junction bases with no gene match: 9. From germline, CDR1 is SGDLS and CDR2 YYNGEE.